Presented here are 13 T cell receptor beta chains from one specimen sequenced in a study of shared clonotypes between healthy human individuals. Profiling relied on immunoSEQ multiplex PCR, and the TCRdb table lists in-frame clones only, not all of them. The table includes a few million clones, 90% to 95% detected once. Naive CD8 cells lacked CD45RO and underwent positive selection for CCR7, leaving out terminally differentiated effector memory CD45RA+ cells. The sequencing sample was made of naive CD8+ T cells from PBMCs. Source of these receptors: a man between 18 and 35 years old in good health. Some clones in this sample may be carry-over from other donors' samples.

The gene calls are TRBV19 and TRBJ1-2; 7 positions match TRBD1. The V gene end was trimmed by 8 bases and the J gene end by 2 bases; junction bases not matched to a gene: 8. From germline, CDR1 is LNHDA and CDR2 SQIVND (reference sequence). CDR3 length equals 14 residues. The DNA of the CDR3 is TGTGCCAGTCAAACCGGGACAGAGAACTATGGCTACACCTTC. Translation gives CASQTGTENYGYTF.

The chain recombines TRBV19 with TRBJ2-1, with D tentatively TRBD1 (5 bases). CDR3 length: 14 amino acids. The V gene's germline CDR1 is LNHDA and CDR2 SQIVND (reference sequence). The V gene lost 5 bases and the J gene lost 4 bases, with 12 bases spanning the gap. CDR3 DNA: TGTGCCAGTAGTGCCGGACAATTGTACAATGAGCAGTTCTTC. As protein: CASSAGQLYNEQFF.

This clone was counted once. As DNA, the CDR3 is TGCAGCGTTCAACAAAGACGGAACACTGAAGCTTTCTTT. This gives the protein CSVQQRRNTEAFF. The chain employs TRBV29-1 and TRBJ1-1; D not resolved. Germline CDR1 reads SQVTM; CDR2 reads ANQGSEA. The CDR3 length is 13 residues. With 5 bases removed from V and 1 base from J, the gap between germline ends came to 11 bases.

The CDR3 bases are TGTGCCAGCAGGATGCGGGGGAGCAATCAGCCCCAGCATTTT. It is translated as CASRMRGSNQPQHF. The chain has TRBV27 and TRBJ1-5; D might be TRBD1 (5 bases). The CDR3 runs 14 residues. Between the trimmed V and J ends, which lost 6 bases and 1 base, there was a span of 10 bases. Germline CDR1 MNHEY, CDR2 SMNVEV (reference sequence).

V is TRBV6-5 and J is TRBJ2-2; perhaps TRBD2 as D (6 bases). The CDR3 loop spans 15 amino acids. Germline V gene lookup returns CDR1 MNHEY and CDR2 SVGAGI. Deletions cut 2 bases from V and 3 bases from J, with 10 bases between. The CDR3 loop is CASSYGGGDTGELFF. The DNA for the CDR3 is TGTGCCAGCAGTTACGGTGGCGGGGACACCGGGGAGCTGTTTTTT.

The chain carries TRBV11-3 and TRBJ2-2, with 10 bases matching TRBD1. From germline, CDR1 is SGHNT and CDR2 YENEEA. The CDR3 runs to 16 residues. Trimming removed 5 bases from V and 3 bases from J; junction bases left unmatched: 6. For the CDR3, the DNA is TGTGCCAGCAGCGACAGGGGGCGCGGGTACACCGGGGAGCTGTTTTTT. Translated, it gives CASSDRGRGYTGELFF.

About this clone: The sample holds other DNA sequences that translate to the same CDR3. The V and J genes are TRBV11-2 and TRBJ2-7, with D possibly called TRBD1 or TRBD2 (5 bases each). In germline, CDR1 is SGHAT, CDR2 FQNNGV. V lost 0 bases, J lost 2 bases, and 8 bases lay in between. The CDR3 runs 14 residues. The CDR3, as DNA: TGTGCCAGCAGCTTAGATCCGGGACCCTACGAGCAGTACTTC. Translating gives CASSLDPGPYEQYF.

The V and J genes are TRBV6-6 and TRBJ2-7; unclear D gene. Germline V gene sequence: CDR1 MNHNY, CDR2 SVGAGI (reference sequence). The V gene lost 0 bases and the J gene lost 2 bases, with 8 bases spanning the gap. This CDR3 has 14 amino acids. The CDR3 DNA reads as TGTGCCAGCAGTTACTCAGGAACAGCCTACGAGCAGTACTTC. This encodes CASSYSGTAYEQYF.

The chain combines TRBV28 with TRBJ2-7; D uncertain. The CDR3 consists of 14 residues. Germline CDR1 and CDR2: MDHEN and SYDVKM. With 2 bases removed from V and 2 bases from J, the gap between germline ends came to 10 bases. DNA of the CDR3: TGTGCCAGCAGTTTACGACTCGTAGCCTACGAGCAGTACTTC. Translating gives CASSLRLVAYEQYF.

This chain uses TRBV5-1 with TRBJ2-5; D might be TRBD2 (6 bases). There are 15 residues in the CDR3. V was cut by 3 bases and J by 2 bases, with 14 bases left in between. Germline V gives CDR1 SGHRS, CDR2 YFSETQ. The CDR3 reads CASSWNLAGQETQYF. CDR3 nucleotide sequence: TGCGCCAGCAGCTGGAATCTCGCGGGACAAGAGACCCAGTACTTC.

The gene calls are TRBV7-8 and TRBJ2-5; D is uncertain. This CDR3 comprises 13 residues. Trimming removed 1 base from V and 8 bases from J, with 11 bases in between. From germline, CDR1 is SGHVS and CDR2 FQNEAQ. DNA for the CDR3: TGTGCCAGCAGCTTAGGTCCAAGGGAAACCCAGTACTTC. This codes for CASSLGPRETQYF.

V gene TRBV27 combines with J gene TRBJ2-5; 10 bases agree with TRBD2. V trimming: 5 bases; J trimming: 5 bases; junction bases outside the gene matches: 11. Germline V gene data show CDR1 as MNHEY and CDR2 as SMNVEV (reference sequence). The CDR3 runs to 16 residues. The CDR3 region is CASSDSSGSSPETQYF. CDR3 nucleotide sequence: TGTGCCAGCAGTGATTCTAGCGGGAGTAGTCCGGAGACCCAGTACTTC.

The chain is built from TRBV10-3 and TRBJ2-1; 9 nucleotides align to TRBD2. This CDR3 comprises 15 residues. Germline loops: CDR1 ENHRY, CDR2 SYGVKD. Trimming took 2 bases from V and 7 from J; bases not matched to a gene: 6. CDR3 loop: CAISEPGTSRNEQFF. The CDR3 nucleotides are TGTGCCATCAGTGAGCCCGGGACTAGCAGAAATGAGCAGTTCTTC.